Below, one TCR beta chain is given with its context. Its antigen is not identified. T-allo10 cells from the graft donor were described as anergic, host-alloantigen-specific, and alloantigen-specific suppressors. CDR1 is MNHNY and CDR2 is SVGAGI in the germline V gene (reference sequence). CDR3 length equals 15 residues. The V gene lost 5 bases and the J gene lost 3 bases, with 15 bases spanning the gap. The data were taken from a study of type 1 regulatory T cells. In the study overall: T-allo10 is an in vitro-generated, Tr1-enriched CD4 T cell product specific for alloantigen.

One entry per CDR3 protein results from TCRdb running MiXCR on the reads. Here the sample spans about 68,000 distinct CDR3 sequences, 50% to 70% being singletons. The sample consisted of cultured T cells, either the whole culture or a sorted T cell fraction (not recorded which). Documented subset: Tr1-enriched cell product generated in vitro against host alloantigens. This sequence was found in a human donor in good health. The V call is TRBV6-6, the J call TRBJ2-3; D is possibly TRBD1 (6 bases). As DNA, the CDR3 is TGTGCCAGCAGTCCCCGGGACAAGGGAACAGATACGCAGTATTTT. This gives the protein CASSPRDKGTDTQYF.